The source of this T cell receptor (beta chain) is a study of T cell responses to AZD1222 COVID-19 vaccine. Study-wide results and limits: Dominant CD4 TCR responses targeted spike regions 160-218 and 743-854.

Germline lookup yields CDR1 MNHEY and CDR2 SMNVEV (reference sequence). V shed 4 bases, J shed 7 bases, and the junction held 15 bases outside the gene matches. The CDR3 extends over 16 amino acids. TCRdb's table, derived via immunoSEQ multiplex PCR, lists solely in-frame clones and lacks some. Among 100,000 to 150,000 clones listed, around nine tenths were seen once. Comments on this clone: Its antigen is not identified.

The input for sequencing was peripheral blood, taken on day 0 of AZD1222 vaccination. The source of this sequence is an adult in good health. The genes are TRBV27 and TRBJ1-2, with 7 bases identical to TRBD1. The CDR3 spells CASSSVVPTGRGGYTF. The CDR3 DNA reads TGTGCCAGCAGTTCCGTTGTACCGACAGGGAGGGGTGGCTACACCTTC.